This T cell receptor beta chain is from a study of cytomegalovirus exposure and HLA in healthy donors. This clone was detected a few times. CDR1 is SQVTM and CDR2 is ANQGSEA in the germline V gene. V shed 6 bases, J shed 7 bases, and the junction held 23 bases outside the gene matches. The CDR3 runs 19 residues. The PCR used 60 Vbeta and 13 Jbeta primers. The assay was immunoSEQ multiplex PCR, and TCRdb's table has in-frame clones only and misses some. The sample yields around 110,000 clones, over 8% seen once. Sequenced: PBMCs. The J gene is TRBJ2-2, the V gene TRBV29-1; 10 bases fit TRBD2. This clonotype originated in a man aged 25-45 years in good health and CMV-seronegative. Here the CDR3 DNA reads TGCAGCGTCCCAAGGGTGGAGCGGGAGGGCCTTATCGGGTACGGGGAGCTGTTTTTT. Protein product: CSVPRVEREGLIGYGELFF.